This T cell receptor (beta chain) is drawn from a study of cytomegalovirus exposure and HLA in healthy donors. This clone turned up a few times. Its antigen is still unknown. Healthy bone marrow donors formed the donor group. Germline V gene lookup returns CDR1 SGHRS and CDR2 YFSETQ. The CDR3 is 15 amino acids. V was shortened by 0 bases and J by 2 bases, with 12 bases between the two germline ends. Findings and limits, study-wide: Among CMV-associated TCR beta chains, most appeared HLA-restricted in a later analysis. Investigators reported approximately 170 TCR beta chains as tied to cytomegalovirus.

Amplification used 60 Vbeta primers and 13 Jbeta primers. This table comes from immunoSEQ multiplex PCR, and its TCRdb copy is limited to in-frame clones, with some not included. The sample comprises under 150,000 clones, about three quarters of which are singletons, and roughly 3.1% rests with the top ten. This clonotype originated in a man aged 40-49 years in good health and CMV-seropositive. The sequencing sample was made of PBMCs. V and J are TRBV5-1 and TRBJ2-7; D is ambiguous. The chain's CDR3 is CASSLEPGIAYEQYF. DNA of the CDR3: TGCGCCAGCAGCTTGGAACCAGGTATTGCCTACGAGCAGTACTTC.